This T cell receptor (beta chain) was observed in a study of blood T cell repertoires in COVID-19. Assay: immunoSEQ multiplex PCR; the TCRdb copy retains only in-frame clones and omits some. The sample carries about 350,000 clones, approximately 91% recorded once. The ends were cut back, 1 base at V and 3 bases at J, with 10 bases in the middle. The CDR3 totals 15 residues. Germline V gene sequence: CDR1 SGHKS, CDR2 YYEKEE (reference sequence). This chain connects TRBV5-5 to TRBJ1-4, with a possible D match to TRBD1 (6 bases). The sequenced material came from peripheral blood. The sequence derives from a woman between 70 and 85 years old with COVID-19, enrolled during active disease. The CDR3 DNA reads as TGTGCCAGCAGCTTGCAGGGACACCCTAATGAAAAACTGTTTTTT. It yields the protein CASSLQGHPNEKLFF.